This is a list of T cell receptor beta chains from one sample in a study of Ad26.COV2.S vaccination and SARS-CoV-2 variants. The assay was immunoSEQ multiplex PCR, and TCRdb's table has in-frame clones only and misses some. In the table there are approximately 340,000 clones, approximately 85% of which are singletons. Source: peripheral blood, taken in a trial of Ad26.COV2.S vaccine versus placebo. The receptors here all came from a person between 18 and 59 years old who received the Ad26.COV2.S COVID-19 vaccine or a placebo. Both conserved end residues are part of each CDR3. Each record gives: clone size, J gene, V gene, D gene, CDR3 DNA, CDR3 protein. A D gene is named only where the DNA matches it firmly. Size is omitted from some rows. Given values are once, few, many or a class for expanded clones.

>few|TRBJ2-2|TRBV4-3|TRBD2
TGCGCCAGCAGCCAATCGACTAGCGGGGGGTCGGGCGGGGAGCTGTTTTTT
CASSQSTSGGSGGELFF
>NA|TRBJ2-7|TRBV30|NA
TGTGCCTGGAGTGTCGACACGTCCTACGAGCAGTACTTC
CAWSVDTSYEQYF
>once|TRBJ2-7|TRBV27|TRBD1
TGTGCCAGCAGTTTCTCCGGGACAGTCTCCTACGAGCAGTACTTC
CASSFSGTVSYEQYF
>NA|TRBJ1-2|TRBV6-5|NA
TGTGCCAGCAGTTACTCGCCCTCCTATGGCTACACCTTC
CASSYSPSYGYTF
>NA|TRBJ1-2|TRBV12-3/TRBV12-4|NA
TGTGCCAGCAGTCCCAAGGTCGCGGCCTACACCTTC
CASSPKVAAYTF
>few|TRBJ1-5|TRBV28|TRBD1
TGTGCCAGCCGACAGGGTTATAGCAATCAGCCCCAGCATTTT
CASRQGYSNQPQHF
>NA|TRBJ1-2|TRBV6-6|TRBD1
TGTGCCAGCAGCAACAGGGGGGGAAACTATGGCTACACCTTC
CASSNRGGNYGYTF
>NA|TRBJ2-7|TRBV20-1|TRBD2
TGCAGTGTTAGACTAGCTAGCGAGCAGTACTTC
CSVRLASEQYF
>NA|TRBJ2-3|TRBV11-3|NA
TGTGCCAGCAGCAGCAGGGATACGCAGTATTTT
CASSSRDTQYF
>NA|TRBJ1-5|TRBV2|TRBD1
TGTGCCAGCAGTGGACAGGGCCAAACTCAGCCCCAGCATTTT
CASSGQGQTQPQHF
>NA|TRBJ1-3|TRBV10-3|TRBD1
TGTGCCATCAAGGGACAGGGGCGCTCTGGAAACACCATATATTTT
CAIKGQGRSGNTIYF
>NA|TRBJ2-3|TRBV9|NA
TGTGCCAGCAGCGCCCCAAGCACAGATACGCAGTATTTT
CASSAPSTDTQYF
>NA|TRBJ2-7|TRBV27|TRBD1
TGTGCCAGCAGTACGTACTCGGACAGGAGCTCCTACGAGCAGTACTTC
CASSTYSDRSSYEQYF
>NA|TRBJ1-2|TRBV12-3/TRBV12-4|NA
TGTGCCAGCAGTCCAAAAGCCTATGGCTACACCTTC
CASSPKAYGYTF
>NA|TRBJ2-7|TRBV28|TRBD1
TGTGCCAGCAGACCGACAGGGGCCGCAAGGTACGAGCAGTACTTC
CASRPTGAARYEQYF
>NA|TRBJ2-3|TRBV6-5|TRBD2
TGTGCCAGCGGGGCGGGGGGGCCGAATACGCAGTATTTT
CASGAGGPNTQYF
>NA|TRBJ1-1|TRBV13|NA
TGTGCCAGCAGCTTAGGGCGTGGCCCCCGGGGGTATGAAGCTTTCTTT
CASSLGRGPRGYEAFF
>NA|TRBJ1-1|TRBV6-5|NA
TGTGCCAGCAGTTACGGGGGATTTGCTGAAGCTTTCTTT
CASSYGGFAEAFF
>NA|TRBJ2-5|TRBV7-9|NA
TGTGCCAGCAGCCCAATAGTAGCGGACGGGATGTCCCAGTACTTC
CASSPIVADGMSQYF
>NA|TRBJ2-1|TRBV4-3|NA
TGCGCCAGCAGCCAAGGTGTACAGTACAATGAGCAGTTCTTC
CASSQGVQYNEQFF
>NA|TRBJ2-7|TRBV27|NA
TGTGCCAGCAGTTGGGGCGGAGAGCAGTACTTC
CASSWGGEQYF